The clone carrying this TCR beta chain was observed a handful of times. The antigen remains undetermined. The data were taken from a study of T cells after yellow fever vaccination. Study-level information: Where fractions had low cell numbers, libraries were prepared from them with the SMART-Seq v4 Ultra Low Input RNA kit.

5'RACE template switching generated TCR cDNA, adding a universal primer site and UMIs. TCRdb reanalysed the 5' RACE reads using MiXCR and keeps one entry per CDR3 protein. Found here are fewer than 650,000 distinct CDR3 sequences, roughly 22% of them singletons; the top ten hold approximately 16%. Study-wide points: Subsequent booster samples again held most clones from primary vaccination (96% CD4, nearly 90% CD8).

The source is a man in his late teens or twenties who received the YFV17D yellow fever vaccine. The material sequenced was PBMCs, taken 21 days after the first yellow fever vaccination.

CDR3 amino acids: CANFGTSGGSSYNEQFF. In nucleotides, the CDR3 is TGTGCCAACTTCGGGACTAGCGGGGGAAGCTCCTACAATGAGCAGTTCTTC. The chain links TRBV6-4 to TRBJ2-1, with 14 bases that match TRBD2. J was trimmed by 0 bases and V by 10 bases; bases with no gene match: 8. This CDR3 has 17 amino acids. The germline CDR1 and CDR2 sequences are MRHNA and SNTAGT.